This TCR delta chain is drawn from a study of γδ T cells in repeated Plasmodium falciparum infection. Across the whole study: Donors were malaria-exposed Malian children or age- and gender-matched Australian children. Donors had four controlled P. falciparum NF54 infections over roughly 590 days.

TCRdb re-called the multiplex PCR reads using CATT. The sample shows 80,000 to 95,000 delta-chain clones, over 1.1% of them seen only once. This clone was seen more than once but under ten times. The translation of this DNA and the TCRdb protein of a much larger clone differ at residue 15, probably owing to a read error; the protein shown here is translated from the DNA. The receptor was derived from a pool of human donors (malaria-infected and uninfected, not separated). The specimen sequenced was gamma-delta T cells from blood.

The CDR3 here is CALGVHFLRWGRGSNKLIF. In nucleotides, the CDR3 is TGTGCTCTTGGGGTCCATTTCCTACGGTGGGGCCGCGGTTCCAATAAACTCATCTTT. The chain combines TRDV1 with TRDJ1; TRDD2 matches at 7 bases. No J gene is reported in TCRdb; it was inferred here by comparing the DNA with germline. The V gene's germline CDR1 is TSWWSYY and CDR2 QGS. This CDR3 comprises 19 residues. The V gene end was trimmed by 4 bases and the J gene end by 6 bases; junction bases not matched to a gene: 23.